This entry lists 20 T cell receptor beta chains sequenced from one sample in a study of T-cell reconstitution after alpha-beta-depleted transplantation in children. Unique molecular identifiers tagged the TCRbeta library. TCRdb passed the PCR reads through MiXCR, listing each CDR3 protein once. Of 100,000 or so distinct CDR3 sequences in the sample, around 22% are singletons; the top ten hold over 20%. The sequencing here drew on PBMCs, taken before TCRalphabeta/CD19-depleted stem cell transplant. The receptors were sampled from a boy aged 2-9 years with acute lymphoblastic leukemia, due to receive a stem cell transplant.

This chain links TRBV14 with TRBJ2-7, with TRBD2 as a possible D gene (5 bases). The CDR3 is 13 amino acids. Trimming took 4 bases from V and 1 from J, leaving 8 bases between them. Germline CDR1 is SGHDN and CDR2 is FVKESK. CDR3 region: CASSRLLSYEQYF. CDR3 bases: TGTGCCAGCAGCCGACTACTATCCTACGAGCAGTACTTC.

The rearrangement links TRBV20-1 to TRBJ2-3; D not resolved. Germline assignment: CDR1 DFQATT and CDR2 SNEGSKA (reference sequence). The CDR3 loop spans 15 amino acids. CDR3 region: CSACFRNSGTDTQYF. CDR3 sequence (DNA): TGCAGCGCTTGCTTCAGGAATTCGGGCACAGATACGCAGTATTTT.

This chain connects TRBV5-1 to TRBJ2-6, with D hard to call. The CDR3 length is 16 residues. Germline V gives CDR1 SGHRS, CDR2 YFSETQ. V gave up 6 bases and J gave up 2 bases, with 15 bases separating them. CDR3 protein: CASTFFAGPGANVLTF. CDR3 nucleotide sequence: TGCGCCAGCACTTTCTTCGCTGGCCCTGGGGCCAACGTCCTGACTTTC.

This clonotype came up a few times. This sequence joins TRBV20-1 and TRBJ1-2, with D maybe TRBD1 (5 bases). The CDR3 extends over 13 amino acids. Trimming cost V 8 bases and J 4 bases, with 17 bases left between them. The germline V gene encodes CDR1 DFQATT and CDR2 SNEGSKA (reference sequence). Written as DNA, the CDR3 is TGCAGTCCGACGTTCGGGGGGATCTATGGCTACACCTTC. It is translated as CSPTFGGIYGYTF.

This clonotype appeared many times. The V call is TRBV20-1, the J call TRBJ1-2; possible D gene TRBD1, 5 bases. Trimming cost V 3 bases and J 7 bases, with 18 bases left between them. CDR1 is DFQATT, CDR2 SNEGSKA, per germline (reference sequence). The CDR3 sequence is 14 residues long. CDR3 bases: TGCAGTGCTAGCGGGGGAACCGGGCTTCGTGGCTACACCTTC. Its translation: CSASGGTGLRGYTF.

This clonotype was seen ten or more times. This chain links TRBV5-1 with TRBJ2-1, with 7 nucleotides matching TRBD2. CDR1 is SGHRS, CDR2 YFSETQ, per germline. The CDR3 is 18 residues long. After removal of 3 bases from V and 4 bases from J, the junction contained 16 bases not matched to a gene. CDR3 DNA sequence: TGCGCCAGCAGCTCTCTCCTCCTAGCGGAGGGGACGTACAATGAGCAGTTCTTC. Protein: CASSSLLLAEGTYNEQFF. Combining the CDR3 with reference TRBV5-1 and TRBJ2-1 gives the whole variable domain KAGVTQTPRYLIKTRGQQVTLSCSPISGHRSVSWYQQTPGQGLQFLFEYFSETQRNKGNFPGRFSGRQFSNSRSEMNVSTLELGDSALYLCASSSLLLAEGTYNEQFFGPGTRLTVL.

The chain couples TRBV7-2 to TRBJ2-1, with D maybe TRBD2 (6 bases). Germline-derived CDR1 and CDR2 are SGHTA and FQGNSA. V was cut by 5 bases and J by 5 bases, with 16 bases left in between. CDR3 length: 15 amino acids. The CDR3 coding sequence is TGTGCCAGCAGCCTGAGCGGAGGGCCTCACAATGAGCAGTTCTTC. Amino acid sequence: CASSLSGGPHNEQFF.

The V and J genes are TRBV29-1 and TRBJ2-3, with 7 positions matching TRBD2. The CDR3 length is 19 residues. V dropped 0 bases and J dropped 0; count of bases not matched to a gene: 15. Germline V lookup: CDR1 SQVTM, CDR2 ANQGSEA. The CDR3 spells CSVEDPPGLAEGSTDTQYF. CDR3 in DNA: TGCAGCGTTGAAGATCCCCCGGGCCTAGCGGAGGGTAGCACAGATACGCAGTATTTT.

V is TRBV18 and J is TRBJ1-5; maybe TRBD1 (5 bases). Germline assignment: CDR1 KGHSH and CDR2 LQKENI. Trimming removed 2 bases from V and 4 bases from J, with 12 bases in between. The CDR3 contains 15 residues. Here the CDR3 DNA reads TGTGCCAGCTCACCAGAGGGGCTAACGAATCAGCCCCAGCATTTT. Translation: CASSPEGLTNQPQHF.

The chain joins TRBV7-9 to TRBJ2-2, with D hard to call. This CDR3 has 16 amino acids. V was cut by 5 bases and J by 6 bases, with 19 bases left in between. CDR1 SEHNR and CDR2 FQNEAQ come from the germline V gene (reference sequence). Here the CDR3 reads CASSLGPRSVSGELFF. The CDR3 DNA follows: TGTGCCAGCAGCCTAGGACCCAGGTCGGTGTCCGGGGAGCTGTTTTTT.

This clonotype was counted at least ten times. The chain couples TRBV29-1 to TRBJ2-1; TRBD2 might be the D (5 bases). V gave up 2 bases and J gave up 10 bases, with 15 bases separating them. The CDR3 totals 13 residues. Germline V lookup: CDR1 SQVTM, CDR2 ANQGSEA. CDR3 residues: CSVELVAAGEQFF. The CDR3 coding sequence is TGCAGCGTTGAATTGGTGGCGGCGGGCGAGCAGTTCTTC.

Details on this clonotype: The germline gene is not matched at one end of the junction; a read error may be the cause. The J gene is TRBJ2-1, the V gene TRBV9; 11 positions match TRBD2. The CDR3 spans 14 residues. Germline loops: CDR1 SGDLS, CDR2 YYNGEE. The CDR3 DNA follows: TGTGCCAGCACCAAGGGACTAGCGGACAATGAGCTGTTCTTC. This encodes CASTKGLADNELFF.

The chain employs TRBV7-6 and TRBJ2-3; unclear D gene. Germline V gene sequence: CDR1 SGHVS, CDR2 FNYEAQ. The V gene lost 5 bases and the J gene lost 5 bases, with 8 bases spanning the gap. The CDR3 covers 12 residues. The CDR3 here is CASSPPKDTQYF. DNA for the CDR3: TGTGCCAGCAGCCCCCCCAAAGATACGCAGTATTTT.

This clonotype showed up just once. This chain uses TRBV20-1 with TRBJ2-3; D may correspond to TRBD1 or TRBD2 (5 bases each). The CDR3 extends over 16 amino acids. Germline loops: CDR1 DFQATT, CDR2 SNEGSKA (reference sequence). DNA for the CDR3: TGCAGCGCCGGCCGGGGCTCCCTCGGTAGGACAGATACGCAGTATTTT. Protein product: CSAGRGSLGRTDTQYF.

The chain employs TRBV10-1 and TRBJ2-2; a possible D gene is TRBD1 (5 bases). Germline V lookup: CDR1 WNHNN, CDR2 SYGVQD (reference sequence). There are 13 residues in the CDR3. Between the trimmed V and J ends, which lost 6 bases and 1 base, there was a span of 6 bases. CDR3 nucleotides: TGCGCCAGCAGCGACAGGAACACCGGGGAGCTGTTTTTT. This gives the protein CASSDRNTGELFF.

The chain recombines TRBV9 with TRBJ2-3; TRBD2 might be the D (5 bases). V was clipped by 1 base and J by 0 bases, with 12 bases between them. The length of the CDR3 is 16 residues. Germline V gives CDR1 SGDLS, CDR2 YYNGEE. CDR3 region: CASSVSGAVSTDTQYF. The CDR3 coding sequence is TGTGCCAGCAGCGTAAGCGGAGCGGTGAGCACAGATACGCAGTATTTT.

In this sample, this clonotype turned up a few times. The genes are TRBV5-1 and TRBJ2-1; 10 bases are shared with TRBD2. V shed 0 bases and J 6 bases; nucleotides not matched to a gene: 6. CDR1 is SGHRS and CDR2 is YFSETQ in the germline V gene. This CDR3 spans 16 amino acids. The CDR3 DNA sequence: TGCGCCAGCAGCTTGGGGACTAGCGGAGGAGGCAATGAGCAGTTCTTC. Its protein is CASSLGTSGGGNEQFF.

In this sample, this clonotype turned up many times. The chain recombines TRBV20-1 with TRBJ2-7; the match to TRBD1 covers 7 bases. The germline V gene has CDR1 DFQATT and CDR2 SNEGSKA (reference sequence). Trimming at V came to 3 bases and at J to 4 bases, leaving 3 bases not matched to a gene. CDR3 length: 12 residues. The CDR3 coding sequence is TGCAGTGCTAGGGACAGGTTTTACGAGCAGTACTTC. This gives the protein CSARDRFYEQYF.

The J gene is TRBJ1-1, the V gene TRBV5-6, with D perhaps TRBD1 (5 bases). V was trimmed by 3 bases and J by 7 bases, leaving 13 bases between them. This CDR3 contains 13 residues. Germline V CDR1 and CDR2: SGHDT, YYEEEE. The CDR3 here is CASSSGGYNEAFF. The DNA of the CDR3 is TGTGCCAGCAGCTCGGGGGGGTACAATGAAGCTTTCTTT. Looking up the rest from reference TRBV5-6 and TRBJ1-1 gives the full variable domain: DAGVTQSPTHLIKTRGQQVTLRCSPKSGHDTVSWYQQALGQGPQFIFQYYEEEERQRGNFPDRFSGHQFPNYSSELNVNALLLGDSALYLCASSSGGYNEAFFGQGTRLTVV.

The chain joins TRBV6-1 to TRBJ1-5, with D possibly TRBD1 on 5 matching bases. CDR3 length: 13 amino acids. Deletions cut 6 bases from V and 4 bases from J, with 10 bases between. Germline V gene sequence: CDR1 MNHNS, CDR2 SASEGT. The CDR3 reads CASRRQINQPQHF. CDR3 DNA sequence: TGTGCCAGCAGGAGACAGATTAATCAGCCCCAGCATTTT.